These T cell receptor beta chains were read from a single sample in a study of blood T cell repertoires in COVID-19. Measured with immunoSEQ multiplex PCR; TCRdb has only the in-frame clones, and not every one. The data contain about 100,000 clones, around 85% of them singletons. Sequenced material: peripheral blood. These TCRs come from a man in his forties or fifties with active or convalescent COVID-19. Both conserved end residues are part of each CDR3. D genes are given only for firm matches. Rows give clone size only sometimes, using once, few, many, or a class for an expanded clone.

TRBV5-8,NA,NA,TRBJ1-1,TGTGCCAGCAGCCAGCGTTGGGCGGGGGGGACTGAAGCTTTCTTT,CASSQRWAGGTEAFF
TRBV19,NA,TRBD1,TRBJ1-1,TGTGCCAGCGAGAGACAGGGGGCGCCTGAAGCTTTCTTT,CASERQGAPEAFF
TRBV24-1,NA,NA,TRBJ1-2,TGTGCCACCAGTGACACCTCCGGGTACTATGGCTACACCTTC,CATSDTSGYYGYTF
TRBV9,NA,NA,TRBJ1-1,TGTGCCAGCAGCCCCCCGGGGTCTTTGCGTGAAGCTTTCTTT,CASSPPGSLREAFF
TRBV7-3,NA,NA,TRBJ2-1,TGTGCCAGCAGCTTAGCGGAGTACAATGAGCAGTTCTTC,CASSLAEYNEQFF
TRBV5-1,NA,TRBD2,TRBJ2-1,TGCGCCAGCAGCTTGGCCAGGACTAGCGGAGTATACAATGAGCAGTTCTTC,CASSLARTSGVYNEQFF
TRBV18,NA,NA,TRBJ2-2,TGTGCCAGCTCACCACCGGGCGGGCCGAACACCGGGGAGCTGTTTTTT,CASSPPGGPNTGELFF
TRBV28,NA,NA,TRBJ2-1,TGTGCCAGCGAATTGGGGGGCGGGAGAGGCTATGAGCAGTTCTTC,CASELGGGRGYEQFF
TRBV18,NA,TRBD2,TRBJ2-7,TGTGCCAGCTCACCACCGACACTAGCGGGACCCTACGAGCAGTACTTC,CASSPPTLAGPYEQYF
TRBV27,NA,NA,TRBJ2-2,TGTGCCAGCAGTTTAAGTCCCGCAGCCGGGGAGCTGTTTTTT,CASSLSPAAGELFF
TRBV5-1,NA,TRBD1,TRBJ2-2,TGCGCCAGCAGCTTAGGGACAGGGGGCACCGGGGAGCTGTTTTTT,CASSLGTGGTGELFF
TRBV28,NA,TRBD1,TRBJ2-5,TGTGCCAGCGGGGCAGGGGGCTGGGAGACCCAGTACTTC,CASGAGGWETQYF
TRBV24-1,few,TRBD2,TRBJ2-3,TGTGCCACCAGTGACCATCGACTAGCGGGGGGGCGGGATACGCAGTATTTT,CATSDHRLAGGRDTQYF
TRBV24-1,NA,NA,TRBJ2-7,TGTGCCACCAGTGAGTCAGACAGCTACGAGCAGTACTTC,CATSESDSYEQYF
TRBV5-1,NA,TRBD2,TRBJ2-1,TGCGCCAGCAGCTTTAGGACTAGCGTATACAATGAGCAGTTCTTC,CASSFRTSVYNEQFF
TRBV11-3,once,TRBD1,TRBJ1-1,TGTGCCAGCAGCACAGGGGGGGGATTGGGGACTGAAGCTTTCTTT,CASSTGGGLGTEAFF